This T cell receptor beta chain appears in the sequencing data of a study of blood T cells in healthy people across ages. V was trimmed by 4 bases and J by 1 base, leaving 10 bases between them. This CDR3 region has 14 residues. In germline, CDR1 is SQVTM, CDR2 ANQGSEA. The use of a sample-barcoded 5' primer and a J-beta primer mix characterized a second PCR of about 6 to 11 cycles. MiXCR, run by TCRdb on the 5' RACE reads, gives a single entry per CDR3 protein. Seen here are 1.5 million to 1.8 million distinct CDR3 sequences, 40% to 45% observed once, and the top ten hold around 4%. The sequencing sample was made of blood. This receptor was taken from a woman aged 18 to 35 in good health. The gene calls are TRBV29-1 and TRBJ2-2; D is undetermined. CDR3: CSVVSRLNTGELFF. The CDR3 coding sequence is TGCAGCGTTGTGTCGCGGCTGAACACCGGGGAGCTGTTTTTT.